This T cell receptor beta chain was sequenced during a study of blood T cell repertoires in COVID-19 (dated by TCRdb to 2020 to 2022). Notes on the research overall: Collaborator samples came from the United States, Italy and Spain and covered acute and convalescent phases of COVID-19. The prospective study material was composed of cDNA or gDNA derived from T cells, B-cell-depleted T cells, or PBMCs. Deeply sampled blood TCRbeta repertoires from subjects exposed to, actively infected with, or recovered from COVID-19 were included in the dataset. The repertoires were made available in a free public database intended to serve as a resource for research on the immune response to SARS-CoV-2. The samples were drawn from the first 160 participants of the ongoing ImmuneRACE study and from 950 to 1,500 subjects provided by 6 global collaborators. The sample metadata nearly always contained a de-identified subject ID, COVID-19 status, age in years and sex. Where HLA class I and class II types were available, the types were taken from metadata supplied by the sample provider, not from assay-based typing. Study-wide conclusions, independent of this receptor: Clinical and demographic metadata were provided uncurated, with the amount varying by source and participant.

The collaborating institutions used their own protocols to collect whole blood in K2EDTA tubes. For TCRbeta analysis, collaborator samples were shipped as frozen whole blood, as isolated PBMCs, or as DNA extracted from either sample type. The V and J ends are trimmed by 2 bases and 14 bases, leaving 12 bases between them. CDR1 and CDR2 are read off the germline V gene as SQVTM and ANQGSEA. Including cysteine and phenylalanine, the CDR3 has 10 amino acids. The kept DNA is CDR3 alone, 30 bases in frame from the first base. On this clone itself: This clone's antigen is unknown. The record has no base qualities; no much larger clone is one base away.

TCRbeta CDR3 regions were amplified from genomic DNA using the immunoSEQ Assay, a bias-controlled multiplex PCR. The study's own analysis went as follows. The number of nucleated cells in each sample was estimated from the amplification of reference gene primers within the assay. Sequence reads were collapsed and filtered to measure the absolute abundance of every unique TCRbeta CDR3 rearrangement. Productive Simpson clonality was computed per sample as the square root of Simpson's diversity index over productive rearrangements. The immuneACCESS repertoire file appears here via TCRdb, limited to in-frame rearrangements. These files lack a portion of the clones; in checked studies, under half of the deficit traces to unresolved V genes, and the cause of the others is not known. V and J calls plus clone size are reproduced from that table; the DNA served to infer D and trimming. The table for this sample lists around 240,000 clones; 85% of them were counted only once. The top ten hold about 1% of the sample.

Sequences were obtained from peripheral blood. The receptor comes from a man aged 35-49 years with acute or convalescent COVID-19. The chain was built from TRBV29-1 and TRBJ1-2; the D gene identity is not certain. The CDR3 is CSVETSTTTF. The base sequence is TGCAGCGTTGAAACGAGCACTACGACCTTC.